Described below is a single TCR beta chain sequence and its context. Antigen specificity is unknown. These data belong to a study of T cell responses to AZD1222 COVID-19 vaccine. Study results and caveats: Of spike-specific TCRs, nearly half reportedly target regions left unmutated in variants. There were mostly white British donors and more females than males, and clonal diversity was possibly underestimated.

Sequenced by immunoSEQ multiplex PCR; TCRdb stores in-frame clones only, minus some. The data hold 120,000 or so clones, with around 92% observed a single time. V was clipped by 0 bases and J by 6 bases; unmatched bases: 5. The CDR3 covers 15 residues. Germline V gives CDR1 LGHNA, CDR2 YSLEER. This TCR came from an adult in good health. V usage is TRBV4-3 and J usage is TRBJ2-7; 10 nucleotides align to TRBD1. Specimen: peripheral blood, collected on day 0 of AZD1222 vaccination. CDR3 DNA sequence: TGCGCCAGCAGCCAAGAAGGACAGGGGGTTTTCGAGCAGTACTTC. Translating gives CASSQEGQGVFEQYF.